This paragraph reports one T cell receptor (beta chain). There is no known antigen for this receptor. Base qualities are not at hand, and no much larger clone is one base apart. As encoded in the germline V gene, CDR1 is LGHNT while CDR2 is FRNRAP. Inclusive of the bounding cysteine and phenylalanine, the CDR3 is 18 residues long. The retained sequence is limited to the CDR3, 54 bases, with the frame set at the first base. Trimming removed 2 bases from V and 5 bases from J; the gene matches leave 12 bases unexplained. Whole blood was collected in K2EDTA tubes by collaborating institutions according to the institutions' own protocols. For TCRbeta analysis, collaborators shipped samples as frozen whole blood, isolated PBMCs, or DNA extracted from either of those sample types. TCRbeta CDR3 regions were amplified from genomic DNA by means of the immunoSEQ Assay, a bias-controlled multiplex PCR. The authors' analysis ran thus. Within the assay, amplification of reference gene primers was used to estimate how many nucleated cells each sample contained. Sequence reads were collapsed and filtered to measure the absolute abundance of every unique TCRbeta CDR3 rearrangement. For each sample, productive Simpson clonality was calculated by taking the square root of Simpson's diversity index across productive rearrangements. TCRdb provides this immuneACCESS table in a form limited to in-frame rearrangements. Some clones are lacking; in checked studies, under half of them reflect an unresolved V gene, and why the rest are absent is not known. V and J calls plus clone size are reproduced from that table; the DNA served to infer D and trimming. This sample comprises around 260,000 clones, around 87% of them detected only once. Around 2.5% of the sample rests with the top ten.

These data come from a study of blood T cell repertoires in COVID-19 (TCRdb year 2020). Regarding the research as a whole: Collaborator samples came from the United States, Italy and Spain and covered acute and convalescent phases of COVID-19. The material from the prospective study consisted of cDNA or gDNA derived from T cells, B-cell-depleted T cells, or PBMCs. Subjects who had been exposed to COVID-19, were actively infected with it, or had recovered from it provided the deeply sampled blood TCRbeta repertoires that made up the dataset. The repertoires were released in a freely available public database intended as a resource for research on the immune response to SARS-CoV-2. The samples were drawn from the first 160 participants of the ongoing ImmuneRACE study and from 1,254 subjects provided by 6 global collaborators. Nearly every sample came with metadata listing a de-identified subject ID, COVID-19 status, age in years and sex. Where HLA class I and class II types were available, the types were taken from metadata supplied by the sample provider, not from assay-based typing.

The paper as a whole reports these results and caveats: The amount of clinical and demographic metadata varied by source and participant and was provided uncurated.

In this chain, TRBV12-5 is recombined with TRBJ2-1, with TRBD2 identical over 10 junction bases. This receptor was taken from a woman in her forties or fifties with acute or convalescent COVID-19. Sequenced material: peripheral blood. The CDR3 reads as follows: CASGLPNPSSGRNNEQFF. The bases are TGTGCTAGTGGTTTGCCAAACCCCAGTAGCGGGAGGAACAATGAGCAGTTCTTC. Here the CDR3 is joined to the reference TRBV12-5 and TRBJ2-1 genes, and the full variable domain is: DARVTQTPRHKVTEMGQEVTMRCQPILGHNTVFWYRQTMMQGLELLAYFRNRAPLDDSGMPKDRFSAEMPDATLATLKIQPSEPRDSAVYFCASGLPNPSSGRNNEQFFGPGTRLTVL.